This TCR beta chain derives from a study of T cells expressing NK-cell markers. The CDR3 covers 17 residues. CDR1 is MNHNS and CDR2 is SASEGT in the germline V gene. From its re-call of the 5' RACE reads, TCRdb lists each CDR3 protein once, without DNA. Recorded for this sample: about 260,000 distinct CDR3 sequences. Sequencing was performed on blood T cells: a sorted CD56 or NKG2C T cell subset, CD4+ or CD8+ T cells, or bulk PBMC T cells (not recorded which). The rearrangement uses TRBV6-1 and TRBJ2-2; TCRdb selects TRBD2, and the lack of DNA leaves this call unchecked. The sequence was collected from a man aged 18 to 30 in good health. CDR3 sequence reads: CASLGLAGVRDTGELFF.